This T cell receptor beta chain was captured by sequencing in a study of blood T cell repertoires in COVID-19. At the level of the study: PBMCs, B-cell-depleted T cells, or T cells provided the cDNA or gDNA that made up the material.

CDR1 MNHEY and CDR2 SVGAGI come from the germline V gene. The length of the CDR3 is 12 residues. Notes on this clone: One end of the junction varies from germline; a read error may be responsible.

Method: immunoSEQ multiplex PCR; TCRdb's copy keeps in-frame clones and lacks some. The table includes approximately 65,000 clones, 79% detected once. The source of this sequence is a woman older than 75 with active or convalescent COVID-19. Sequencing input: peripheral blood. The chain carries TRBV6-5 and TRBJ1-1; D uncertain. The CDR3 nucleotides read TGTGCCAGCAGCCGGGTCAACAATGAAGCTTTCTTT. Protein: CASSRVNNEAFF.